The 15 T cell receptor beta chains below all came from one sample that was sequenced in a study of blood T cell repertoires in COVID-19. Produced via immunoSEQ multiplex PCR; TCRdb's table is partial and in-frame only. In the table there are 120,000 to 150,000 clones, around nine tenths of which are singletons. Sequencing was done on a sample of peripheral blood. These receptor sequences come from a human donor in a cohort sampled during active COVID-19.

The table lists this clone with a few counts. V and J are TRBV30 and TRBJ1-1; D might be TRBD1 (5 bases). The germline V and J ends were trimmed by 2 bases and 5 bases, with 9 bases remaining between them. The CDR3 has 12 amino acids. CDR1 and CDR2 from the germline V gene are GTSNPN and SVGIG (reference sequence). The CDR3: CAWSRDLTEAFF. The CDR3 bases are TGTGCCTGGAGTCGGGACTTGACTGAAGCTTTCTTT.

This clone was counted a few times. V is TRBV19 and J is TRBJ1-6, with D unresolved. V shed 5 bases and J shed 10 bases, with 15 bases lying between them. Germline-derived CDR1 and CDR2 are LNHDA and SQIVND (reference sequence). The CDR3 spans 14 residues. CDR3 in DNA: TGTGCCAGTAGTTCTTTGTCCCGGGAGTCACCCCTCCACTTT. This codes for CASSSLSRESPLHF.

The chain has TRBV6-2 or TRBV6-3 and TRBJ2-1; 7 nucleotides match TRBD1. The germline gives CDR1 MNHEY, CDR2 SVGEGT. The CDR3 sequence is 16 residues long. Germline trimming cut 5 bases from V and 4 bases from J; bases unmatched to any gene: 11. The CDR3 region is CASSPGRDRAYNEQFF. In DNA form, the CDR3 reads TGTGCCAGCAGTCCGGGTCGGGACAGAGCGTACAATGAGCAGTTCTTC.

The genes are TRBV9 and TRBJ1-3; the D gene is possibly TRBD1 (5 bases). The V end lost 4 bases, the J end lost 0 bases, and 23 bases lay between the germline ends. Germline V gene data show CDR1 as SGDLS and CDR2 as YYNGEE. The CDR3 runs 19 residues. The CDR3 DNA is TGTGCCAGCAGCTCAGTGCTAACCCCGGGCGGGACCTCTGGAAACACCATATATTTT. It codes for CASSSVLTPGGTSGNTIYF.

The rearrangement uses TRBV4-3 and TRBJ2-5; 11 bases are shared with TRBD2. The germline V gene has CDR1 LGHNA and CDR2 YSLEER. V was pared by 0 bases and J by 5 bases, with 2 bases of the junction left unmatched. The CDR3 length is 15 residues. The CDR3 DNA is TGCGCCAGCAGCCAAGATTTAGCGGGGGGGGAGACCCAGTACTTC. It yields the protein CASSQDLAGGETQYF.

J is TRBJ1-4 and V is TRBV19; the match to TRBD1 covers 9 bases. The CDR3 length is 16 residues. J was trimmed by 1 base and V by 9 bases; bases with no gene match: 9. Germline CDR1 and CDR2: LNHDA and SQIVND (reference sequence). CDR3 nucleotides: TGTGCCAGCCGGGACAGGGCGCGGATAACTAATGAAAAACTGTTTTTT. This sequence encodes CASRDRARITNEKLFF. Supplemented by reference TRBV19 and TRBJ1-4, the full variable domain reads DGGITQSPKYLFRKEGQNVTLSCEQNLNHDAMYWYRQDPGQGLRLIYYSQIVNDFQKGDIAEGYSVSREKKESFPLTVTSAQKNPTAFYLCASRDRARITNEKLFFGSGTQLSVL.

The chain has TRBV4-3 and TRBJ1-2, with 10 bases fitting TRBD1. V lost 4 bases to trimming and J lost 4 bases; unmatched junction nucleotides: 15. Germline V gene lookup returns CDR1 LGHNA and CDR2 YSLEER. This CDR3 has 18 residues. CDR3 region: CASSPDPGQGTLGYGYTF. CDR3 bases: TGCGCCAGCAGCCCTGACCCGGGACAGGGGACTCTTGGCTATGGCTACACCTTC.

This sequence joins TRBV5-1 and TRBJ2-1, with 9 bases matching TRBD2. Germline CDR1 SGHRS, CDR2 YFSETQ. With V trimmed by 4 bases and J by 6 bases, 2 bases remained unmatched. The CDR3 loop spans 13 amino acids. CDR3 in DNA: TGCGCCAGCAGCCTAGCGGGACGCAATGAGCAGTTCTTC. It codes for CASSLAGRNEQFF.

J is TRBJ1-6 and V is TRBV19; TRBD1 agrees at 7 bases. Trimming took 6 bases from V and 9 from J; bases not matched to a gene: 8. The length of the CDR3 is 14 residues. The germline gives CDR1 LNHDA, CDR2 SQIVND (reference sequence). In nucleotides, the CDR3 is TGTGCCAGTAGCCCAACAGGGGACGGTTCACCCCTCCACTTT. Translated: CASSPTGDGSPLHF.

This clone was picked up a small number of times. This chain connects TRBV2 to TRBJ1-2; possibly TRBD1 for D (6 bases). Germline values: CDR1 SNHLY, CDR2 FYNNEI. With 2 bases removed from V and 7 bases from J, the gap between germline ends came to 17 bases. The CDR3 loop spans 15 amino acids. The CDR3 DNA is TGTGCCAGCAGTGAACGGGGGGCGGCTTTGGTTGGCTACACCTTC. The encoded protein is CASSERGAALVGYTF. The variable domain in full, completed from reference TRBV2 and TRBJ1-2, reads EPEVTQTPSHQVTQMGQEVILRCVPISNHLYFYWYRQILGQKVEFLVSFYNNEISEKSEIFDDQFSVERPDGSNFTLKIRSTKLEDSAMYFCASSERGAALVGYTFGSGTRLTVV.

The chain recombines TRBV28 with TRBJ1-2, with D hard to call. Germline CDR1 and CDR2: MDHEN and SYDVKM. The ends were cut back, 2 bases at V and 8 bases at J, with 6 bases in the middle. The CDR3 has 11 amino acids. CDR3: CASSLNGGYTF. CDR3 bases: TGTGCCAGCAGTTTAAACGGGGGCTACACCTTC.

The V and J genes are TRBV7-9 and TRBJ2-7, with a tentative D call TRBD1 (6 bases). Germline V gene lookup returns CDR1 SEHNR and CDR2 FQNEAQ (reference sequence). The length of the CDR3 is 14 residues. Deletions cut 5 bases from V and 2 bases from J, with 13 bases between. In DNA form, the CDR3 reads TGTGCCAGCAGCGCAACAGGGAATCCCTACGAGCAGTACTTC. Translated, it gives CASSATGNPYEQYF. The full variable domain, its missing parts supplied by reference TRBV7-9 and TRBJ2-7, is DTGVSQNPRHKITKRGQNVTFRCDPISEHNRLYWYRQTLGQGPEFLTYFQNEAQLEKSRLLSDRFSAERPKGSFSTLEIQRTEQGDSAMYLCASSATGNPYEQYFGPGTRLTVT.

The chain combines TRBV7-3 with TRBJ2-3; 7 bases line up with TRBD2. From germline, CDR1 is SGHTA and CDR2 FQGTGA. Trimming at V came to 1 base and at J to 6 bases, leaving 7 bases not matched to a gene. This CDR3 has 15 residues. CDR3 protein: CASSLIAGVGDTQYF. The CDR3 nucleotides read TGTGCCAGCAGCTTAATCGCGGGGGTAGGCGATACGCAGTATTTT.

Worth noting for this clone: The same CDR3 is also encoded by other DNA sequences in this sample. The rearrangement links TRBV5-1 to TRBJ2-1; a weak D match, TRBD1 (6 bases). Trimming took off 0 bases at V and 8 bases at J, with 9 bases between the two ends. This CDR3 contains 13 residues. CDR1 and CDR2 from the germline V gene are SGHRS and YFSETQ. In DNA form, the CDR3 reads TGCGCCAGCAGCTTGGGCTCAGGGGATGAGCAGTTCTTC. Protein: CASSLGSGDEQFF.

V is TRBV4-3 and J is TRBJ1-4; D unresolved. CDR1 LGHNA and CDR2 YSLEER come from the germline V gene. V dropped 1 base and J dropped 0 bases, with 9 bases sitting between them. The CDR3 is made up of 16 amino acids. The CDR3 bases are TGCGCCAGCAGCCAAGTTGGCGGGGCAACTAATGAAAAACTGTTTTTT. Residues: CASSQVGGATNEKLFF.